Below, one T cell receptor beta chain is given with its context. The clone's antigen remains unknown. Base qualities are not at hand, and no much larger clone is one base apart. Using the deep immunoSEQ assay, TCR CDR3 regions were amplified from genomic DNA by multiplex PCR. Extracted genomic DNA from each cell subset was spread evenly across all wells of several immunoSEQ 96-well plates, with each plate serving as a replicate. For sorted subsets, each replicate PCR was loaded with 200 to 250 ng genomic DNA, equivalent to about 30,000 T cell genomes. Purified libraries were measured with a Qubit 3.0 fluorometer, size-checked on a Bioanalyzer 2100, and measured again with the KAPA Library Quantification kit. Every immunoSEQ 96-well plate was sequenced on a dedicated single-read 150-cycle Illumina NextSeq 550 flow cell. The original pipeline was this. Because only junctional sequences without quality scores were contained in the immunoSEQ output, filtering matching that applied to full-length reads could not be performed. To assign V/J genes and CDR3, sequences were annotated using PyIR, a Python wrapper for IgBLAST v1.9, with IMGT germline references. Reads were filtered out if the reads had weak V/J assignments (E-value above 1e-6), no CDR3, stop codons, out-of-frame junctions, or ambiguous translated residues. V3J clonotypes were defined as sequences sharing an identical inferred V gene, J gene, and CDR3 amino acid sequence. Percentage overlap between repertoires was computed as shared unique clonotypes divided by the size of the smaller repertoire. Three approaches were used to assess repertoire richness: RTK rarefaction, the Chao1 estimator, and Recon v2.1 estimates of unobserved clonotypes. Generation probabilities were computed with OLGA for all TCRbeta clonotypes obtained by the gDNA method from four donors. TCRdb holds this immuneACCESS table with in-frame rearrangements only. Some clones are missing; in checked studies, unresolved V genes explain under half, and the rest has no known cause. The DNA was the basis for D and trimming; V, J and clone size are from that table. Present in this sample are about 2 million clones, around 96% of which were seen just once. The ten largest clones take up roughly 1.1% of the sample.

The data stem from a study of shared clonotypes between healthy human individuals (TCRdb year 2020). About the study as a whole: A few men and a couple of women, aged 18 to 49 years, made up the cohort. For each donor, three plates each were used for CD4 naive and CD4 memory, two plates were used for CD8 naive, and one plate was used for CD8 memory. To increase sequencing depth and limit assay-specific biases, different laboratories used diverse techniques to prepare libraries and sequence TCR repertoires. Per donor, leukapheresis produced somewhere between about 0.94 and 9 billion PBMCs. The study deeply sequenced blood TCR repertoires of about 5 healthy adults to estimate repertoire size and the extent of clonotype sharing between individuals. The full study reports these points: Larger estimated clonotype richness was generally found for naive subsets than for memory subsets. Higher generation probabilities were observed for clonotypes shared by all four sorted-subset donors than for non-shared clonotypes. Across a handful of donors, 5% to 6% of naive CD4, 3% to 4% of naive CD8, about 2.3% of memory CD4, and about 0.44% of memory CD8 clonotypes were shared. Sampling was restricted to blood, and TCR repertoires in tissues likely differ from the TCR repertoires found in blood. Even with the large sequencing depth, rarefaction of the sorted-subset datasets indicated that sequencing was incomplete. Because the study included only a small number of donors, the genetic and exposure-history diversity represented was limited. Pairwise subsampling indicated that sequencing depth was expected to affect the degree of clonotype sharing among donors.

CD8 naive samples were CD45RO-negative cells positively selected for CCR7, giving a CD45RA+CCR7+ population that excluded TemRA cells. Healthy HIV-negative adults with no recently reported acute infections or vaccinations were included as donors. All donors were Caucasian adults living in Nashville, Tennessee, USA. Blood was obtained by leukapheresis, after which PBMCs were separated by Ficoll-Histopaque density gradient centrifugation and cryopreserved in liquid nitrogen vapor phase. Analytical flow cytometry was used to check the purity and quantity of every magnetically sorted T cell population. Genomic DNA was isolated from each sorted fraction and quantified by UV absorbance on a Nanodrop 2000c. Based on the germline V gene (reference sequence), the CDR1 and CDR2 sequences are GTSNPN and SVGIG. From its cysteine to its phenylalanine, the CDR3 spans 14 amino acids. Solely the CDR3 DNA is kept, with 42 bases framed from the first base. Cut back by 7 bases and 7 bases, the V and J ends lie 22 bases apart.

The receptor comes from a man aged 18 to 30 in good health. The rearrangement joined TRBV30 to TRBJ2-5; a weak D assignment points to TRBD2 (6 bases agree). Sequenced sample: naive CD8+ T cells sorted from blood. Reading the label with the study, this specimen's cell subset or site is: CD45RA+CCR7+. The CDR3 reads as follows: CAFTDEAKGGTQYF. The nucleotide sequence is TGTGCCTTCACGGACGAGGCTAAGGGAGGGACCCAGTACTTC.